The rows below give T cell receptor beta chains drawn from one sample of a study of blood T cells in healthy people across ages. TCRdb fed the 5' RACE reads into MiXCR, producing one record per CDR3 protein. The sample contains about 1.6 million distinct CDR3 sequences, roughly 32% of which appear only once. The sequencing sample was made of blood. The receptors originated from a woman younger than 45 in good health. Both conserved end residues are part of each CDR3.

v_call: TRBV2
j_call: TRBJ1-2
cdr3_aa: CASSEDWGSYGYTF

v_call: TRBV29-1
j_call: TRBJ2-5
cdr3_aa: CSVAGREETQYF

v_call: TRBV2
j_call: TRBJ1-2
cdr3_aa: CASREGQGANGYTF

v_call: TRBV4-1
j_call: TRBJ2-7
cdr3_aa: CASSQDPSSDYPSYEQYF

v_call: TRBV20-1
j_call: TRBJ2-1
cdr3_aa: CSARDFGAGGIYNEQFF

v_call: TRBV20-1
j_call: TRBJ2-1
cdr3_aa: CSAREGGGRTEQFF

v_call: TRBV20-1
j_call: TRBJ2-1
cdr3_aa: CSARRDELGYEQFF

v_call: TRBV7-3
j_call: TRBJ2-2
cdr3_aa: CASSFGTSNTGELFF

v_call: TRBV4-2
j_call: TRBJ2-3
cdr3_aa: CASSLYLGADTQYF

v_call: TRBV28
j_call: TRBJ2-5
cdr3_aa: CASSHSQGKETQYF

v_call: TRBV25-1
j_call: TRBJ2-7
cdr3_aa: CASTSEAGGPHEQYF

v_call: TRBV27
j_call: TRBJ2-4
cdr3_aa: CASAPTLAKNIQYF

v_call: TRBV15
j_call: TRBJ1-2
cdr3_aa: CATSREGRSYGYTF

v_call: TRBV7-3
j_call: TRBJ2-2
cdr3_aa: CASSSTSNGANTGELFF

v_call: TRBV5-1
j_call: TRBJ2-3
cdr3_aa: CASSSQTSGGRTDTQYF

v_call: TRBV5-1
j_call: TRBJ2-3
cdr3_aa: CASRGVSGQSDTQYF

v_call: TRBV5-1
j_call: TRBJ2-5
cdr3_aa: CASTPYGADRWETQYF

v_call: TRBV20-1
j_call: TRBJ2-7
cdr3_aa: CRALGTAGDEQYF

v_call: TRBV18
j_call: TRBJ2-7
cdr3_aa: CASSPPSQGFNEQYF

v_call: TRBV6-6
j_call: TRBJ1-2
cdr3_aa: CASSPQSDYGYTF

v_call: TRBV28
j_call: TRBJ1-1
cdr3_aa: CASSGTGWRIKTEAFF

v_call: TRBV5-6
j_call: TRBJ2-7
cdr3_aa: CASSLGGQDEMAYEQYF

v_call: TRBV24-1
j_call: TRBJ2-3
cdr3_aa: CATSDTAESTDTQYF

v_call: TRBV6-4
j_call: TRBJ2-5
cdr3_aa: CASSDKGQGSLGETQYF

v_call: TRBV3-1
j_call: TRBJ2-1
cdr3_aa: CASSQDRGGNEQFF

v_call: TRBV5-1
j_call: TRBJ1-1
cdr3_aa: CASSLANRANTEAFF

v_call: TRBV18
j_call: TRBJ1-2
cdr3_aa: CASSKTANYGYTF

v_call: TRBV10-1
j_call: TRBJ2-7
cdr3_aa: CASSVRRGLSNEQYF

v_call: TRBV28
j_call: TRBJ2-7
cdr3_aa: CASSFLDVSYEQYF

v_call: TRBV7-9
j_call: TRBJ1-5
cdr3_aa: CASSVLNQPQHF

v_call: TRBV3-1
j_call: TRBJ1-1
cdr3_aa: CASSRRERGRRKNTEAFF

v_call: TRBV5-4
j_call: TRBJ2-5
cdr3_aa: CASSLVLAGGRETQYF

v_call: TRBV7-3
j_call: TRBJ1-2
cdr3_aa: CASSRGTSSNYGYTF

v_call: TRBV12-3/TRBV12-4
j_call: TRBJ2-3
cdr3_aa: CASALVSGGGADTQYF

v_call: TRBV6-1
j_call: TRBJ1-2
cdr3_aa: CASSDWDRGPYGYTF

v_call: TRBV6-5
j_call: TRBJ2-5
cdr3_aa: CASSRDPWDYQETQYF

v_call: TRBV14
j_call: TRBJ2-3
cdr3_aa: CASSQVGGVADAQYF

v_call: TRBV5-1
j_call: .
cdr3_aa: CASRAPQGEQYF

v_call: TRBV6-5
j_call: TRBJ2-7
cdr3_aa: CASSYSTGASSYEQYF

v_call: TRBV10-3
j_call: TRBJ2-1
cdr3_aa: CAISEQGPYNEQFF

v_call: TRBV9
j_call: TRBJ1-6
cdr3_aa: CASSVAPVPGDSPLHF

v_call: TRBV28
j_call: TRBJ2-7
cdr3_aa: CASRAGLAGGYEQYF